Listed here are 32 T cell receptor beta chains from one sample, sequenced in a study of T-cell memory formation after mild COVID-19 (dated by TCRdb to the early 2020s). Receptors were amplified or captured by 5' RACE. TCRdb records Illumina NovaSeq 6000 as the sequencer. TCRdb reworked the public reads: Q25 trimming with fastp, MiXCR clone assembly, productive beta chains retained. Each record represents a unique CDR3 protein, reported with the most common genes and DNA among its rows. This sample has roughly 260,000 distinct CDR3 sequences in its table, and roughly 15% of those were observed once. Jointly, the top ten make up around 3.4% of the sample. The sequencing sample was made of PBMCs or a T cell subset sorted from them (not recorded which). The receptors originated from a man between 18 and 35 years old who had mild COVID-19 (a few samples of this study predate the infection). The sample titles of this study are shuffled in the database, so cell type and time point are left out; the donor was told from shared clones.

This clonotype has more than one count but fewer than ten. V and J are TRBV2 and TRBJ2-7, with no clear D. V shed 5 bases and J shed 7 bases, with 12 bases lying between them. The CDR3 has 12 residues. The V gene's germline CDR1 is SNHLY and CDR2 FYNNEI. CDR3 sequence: CASSLGSWEQYV. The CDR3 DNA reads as TGTGCCAGCAGTCTGGGGTCTTGGGAGCAGTACGTC.

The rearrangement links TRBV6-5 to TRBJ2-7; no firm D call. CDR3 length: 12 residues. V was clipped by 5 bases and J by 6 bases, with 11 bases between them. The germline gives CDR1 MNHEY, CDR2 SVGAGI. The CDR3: CASSERTGEQYF. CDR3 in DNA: TGTGCCAGCAGTGAAAGAACGGGCGAGCAGTACTTC.

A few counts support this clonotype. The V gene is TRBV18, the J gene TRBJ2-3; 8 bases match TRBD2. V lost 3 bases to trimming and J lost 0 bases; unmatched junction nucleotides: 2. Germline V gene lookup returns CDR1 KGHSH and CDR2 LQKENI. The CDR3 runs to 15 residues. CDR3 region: CASSPPSGSTDTQYF. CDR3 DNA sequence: TGTGCCAGCTCACCCCCTAGCGGGAGCACAGATACGCAGTATTTT.

The DNA for the CDR3 is TGTGCCAGCAGCTATAATAGGTGGGAGCAGTTCTTC. Residues: CASSYNRWEQFF. The chain carries TRBV7-2 and TRBJ2-1; unclear D gene. V was clipped by 4 bases and J by 10 bases, with 11 bases between them. The CDR3 is 12 residues long. CDR1 and CDR2 (germline): SGHTA, FQGNSA.

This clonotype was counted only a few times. The CDR3 DNA follows: TGTGCCAGCTCACCCGTCGGGGTAAATAGCAATCAGCCCCAGCATTTT. This translates into CASSPVGVNSNQPQHF. The rearrangement links TRBV18 to TRBJ1-5; no clear D gene. CDR1 is KGHSH, CDR2 LQKENI, per germline. The V gene lost 3 bases and the J gene lost 0 bases, with 12 bases spanning the gap. This CDR3 comprises 16 residues.

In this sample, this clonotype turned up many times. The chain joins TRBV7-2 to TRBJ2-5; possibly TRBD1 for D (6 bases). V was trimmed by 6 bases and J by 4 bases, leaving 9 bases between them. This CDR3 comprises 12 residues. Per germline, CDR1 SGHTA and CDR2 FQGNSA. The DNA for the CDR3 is TGTGCCAGCAGGCAGGGGCTAGAGACCCAGTACTTC. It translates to CASRQGLETQYF.

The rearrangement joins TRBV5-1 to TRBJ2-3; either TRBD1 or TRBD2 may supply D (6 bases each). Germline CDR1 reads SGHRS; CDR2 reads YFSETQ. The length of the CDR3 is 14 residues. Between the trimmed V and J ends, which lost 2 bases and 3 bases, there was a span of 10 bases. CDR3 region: CASSLGGLTDTQYF. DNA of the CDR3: TGCGCCAGCAGCTTAGGGGGGCTGACAGATACGCAGTATTTT. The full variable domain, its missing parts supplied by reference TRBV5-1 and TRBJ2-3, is KAGVTQTPRYLIKTRGQQVTLSCSPISGHRSVSWYQQTPGQGLQFLFEYFSETQRNKGNFPGRFSGRQFSNSRSEMNVSTLELGDSALYLCASSLGGLTDTQYFGPGTRLTVL.

CDR3 nucleotide sequence: TGCGCCAGCAGCCAATCACCGACGGGGGCGGGGACCCAGTACTTC. The encoded protein is CASSQSPTGAGTQYF. The V call is TRBV4-3, the J call TRBJ2-5; D may match TRBD1 or TRBD2 (6 bases each). Germline assignment: CDR1 LGHNA and CDR2 YSLEER. The V end was cut by 2 bases, the J end by 7 bases, with 17 bases between. CDR3 length equals 15 residues.

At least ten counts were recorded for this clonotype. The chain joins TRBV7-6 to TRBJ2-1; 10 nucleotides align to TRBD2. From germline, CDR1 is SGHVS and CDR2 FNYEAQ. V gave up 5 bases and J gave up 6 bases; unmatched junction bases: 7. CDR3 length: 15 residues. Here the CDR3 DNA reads TGTGCCAGCAGCCAGGGACTAGCGAGTACCAATGAGCAGTTCTTC. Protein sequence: CASSQGLASTNEQFF.

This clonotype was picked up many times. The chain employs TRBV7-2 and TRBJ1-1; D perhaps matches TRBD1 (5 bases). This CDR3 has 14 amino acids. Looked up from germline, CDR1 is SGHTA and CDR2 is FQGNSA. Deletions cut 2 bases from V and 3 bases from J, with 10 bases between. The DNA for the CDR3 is TGTGCCAGCAGCTTACAGGGCATGGACACTGAAGCTTTCTTT. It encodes CASSLQGMDTEAFF.

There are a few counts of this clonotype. The CDR3: CASSQSREGTQYF. DNA of the CDR3: TGCGCCAGCAGCCAATCGCGAGAGGGAACGCAGTATTTT. This rearrangement joins TRBV4-3 to TRBJ2-3; perhaps TRBD2 as D (5 bases). CDR1 and CDR2 from the germline V gene are LGHNA and YSLEER. The V end was cut by 2 bases, the J end by 9 bases, with 12 bases between. There are 13 residues in the CDR3.

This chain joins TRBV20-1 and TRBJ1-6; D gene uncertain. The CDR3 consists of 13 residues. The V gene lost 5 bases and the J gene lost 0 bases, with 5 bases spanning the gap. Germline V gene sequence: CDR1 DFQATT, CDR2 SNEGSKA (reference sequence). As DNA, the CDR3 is TGCAGTGCTCAGAGCTCCTATAATTCACCCCTCCACTTT. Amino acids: CSAQSSYNSPLHF.

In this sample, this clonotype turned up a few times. In DNA form, the CDR3 reads TGCAGTGCTAGCGCAGGGACCAGCTCTGGGGCCAACGTCCTGACTTTC. It translates to CSASAGTSSGANVLTF. The chain uses TRBV20-1 and TRBJ2-6, with D perhaps given as TRBD1 or TRBD2 (5 bases each). The V end lost 3 bases, the J end lost 0 bases, and 12 bases lay between the germline ends. The CDR3 extends over 16 amino acids. The germline gives CDR1 DFQATT, CDR2 SNEGSKA (reference sequence).

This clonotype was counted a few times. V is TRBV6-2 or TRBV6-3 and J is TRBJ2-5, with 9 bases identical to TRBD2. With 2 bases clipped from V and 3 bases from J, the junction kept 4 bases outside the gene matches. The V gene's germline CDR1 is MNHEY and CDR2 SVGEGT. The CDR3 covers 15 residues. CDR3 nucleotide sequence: TGTGCCAGCAGTTACCCCTGGACTAGCGAAGAGACCCAGTACTTC. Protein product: CASSYPWTSEETQYF.

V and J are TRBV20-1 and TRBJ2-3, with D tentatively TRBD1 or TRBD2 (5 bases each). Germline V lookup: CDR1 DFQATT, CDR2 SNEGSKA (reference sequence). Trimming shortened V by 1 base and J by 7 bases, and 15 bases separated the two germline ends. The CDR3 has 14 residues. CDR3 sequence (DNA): TGCAGTGCTAGAGGGGACCCCTCGGGAAATACGCAGTATTTT. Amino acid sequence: CSARGDPSGNTQYF.

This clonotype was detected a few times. CDR3 sequence (DNA): TGCAGTGCTTGGACAGGACAAACCTACGAGCAGTACGTC. The encoded protein is CSAWTGQTYEQYV. The V and J genes are TRBV20-1 and TRBJ2-7; the match to TRBD1 covers 7 bases. J gave up 2 bases and V 5 bases, and 6 bases lay outside the gene matches. Germline-derived CDR1 and CDR2 are DFQATT and SNEGSKA (reference sequence). CDR3 size: 13 residues.

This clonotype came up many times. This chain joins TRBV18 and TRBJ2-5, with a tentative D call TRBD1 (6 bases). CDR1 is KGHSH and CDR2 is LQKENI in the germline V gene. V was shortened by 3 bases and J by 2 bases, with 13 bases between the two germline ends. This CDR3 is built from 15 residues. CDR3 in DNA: TGTGCCAGCTCACCTAATCAGGGGACACAAGAGACCCAGTACTTC. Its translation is CASSPNQGTQETQYF.

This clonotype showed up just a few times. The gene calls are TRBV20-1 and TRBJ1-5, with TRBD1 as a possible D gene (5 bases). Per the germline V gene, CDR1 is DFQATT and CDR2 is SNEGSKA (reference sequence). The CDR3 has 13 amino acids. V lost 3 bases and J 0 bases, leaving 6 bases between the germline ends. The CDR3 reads CSASRDSNQPQHF. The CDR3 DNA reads TGCAGTGCTAGCAGGGATAGCAATCAGCCCCAGCATTTT.

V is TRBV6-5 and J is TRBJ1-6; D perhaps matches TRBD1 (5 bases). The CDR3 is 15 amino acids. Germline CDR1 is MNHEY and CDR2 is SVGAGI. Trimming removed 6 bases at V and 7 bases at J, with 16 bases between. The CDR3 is CASSRDFPGNSPLHF. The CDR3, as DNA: TGTGCCAGCAGCAGGGACTTTCCCGGGAATTCACCCCTCCACTTT.

Here the CDR3 DNA reads TGTGCCAGCAGCTCTAGCGGGGGGACCCCTTTCAATGAGCAGTTCTTC. This codes for CASSSSGGTPFNEQFF. The chain links TRBV7-2 to TRBJ2-1; 11 positions agree with TRBD2. CDR1 and CDR2 from the germline V gene are SGHTA and FQGNSA. The junction had 8 bases not matched to a gene; V was cut back by 4 bases and J by 6 bases. The CDR3 is 16 amino acids.

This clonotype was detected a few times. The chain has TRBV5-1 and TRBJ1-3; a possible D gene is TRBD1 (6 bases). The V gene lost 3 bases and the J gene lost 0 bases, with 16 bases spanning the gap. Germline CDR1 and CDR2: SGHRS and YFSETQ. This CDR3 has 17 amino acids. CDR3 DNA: TGCGCCAGCAGCTCGCAGGGGATCGAGGACTCTGGAAACACCATATATTTT. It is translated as CASSSQGIEDSGNTIYF.

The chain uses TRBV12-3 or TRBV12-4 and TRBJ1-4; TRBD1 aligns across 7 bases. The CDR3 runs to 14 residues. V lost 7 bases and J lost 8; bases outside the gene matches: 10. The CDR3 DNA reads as TGTGCCAGCACTTTCGCCGGGACAGACGAAAAACTGTTTTTT. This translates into CASTFAGTDEKLFF.

As DNA, the CDR3 is TGTGCCAGCAGCCGATCCGGGCTAGCGGGGGGTAAAAGCACAGATACGCAGTATTTT. Its protein is CASSRSGLAGGKSTDTQYF. V and J are TRBV11-3 and TRBJ2-3, with 11 bases lining up with TRBD2. With V trimmed by 5 bases and J by 0 bases, 13 bases remained unmatched. This CDR3 has 19 amino acids. From germline, CDR1 is SGHNT and CDR2 YENEEA.

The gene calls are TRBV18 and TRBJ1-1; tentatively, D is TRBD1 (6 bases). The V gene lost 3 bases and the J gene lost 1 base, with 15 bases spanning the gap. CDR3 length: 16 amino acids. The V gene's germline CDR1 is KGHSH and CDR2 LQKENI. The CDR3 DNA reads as TGTGCCAGCTCACCCCTCCTTGGGACACCGAACACTGAAGCTTTCTTT. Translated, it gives CASSPLLGTPNTEAFF. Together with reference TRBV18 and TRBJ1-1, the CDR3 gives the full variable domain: NAGVMQNPRHLVRRRGQEARLRCSPMKGHSHVYWYRQLPEEGLKFMVYLQKENIIDESGMPKERFSAEFPKEGPSILRIQQVVRGDSAAYFCASSPLLGTPNTEAFFGQGTRLTVV.

CDR3: CASSFQGEGYTF. The CDR3 bases are TGTGCCAGCAGCTTTCAGGGAGAGGGCTACACCTTC. This chain connects TRBV7-2 to TRBJ1-2, with D possibly matching TRBD1 (5 bases). The CDR3 has 12 amino acids. Between the trimmed V and J ends, which lost 3 bases and 8 bases, there was a span of 10 bases. CDR1 is SGHTA and CDR2 is FQGNSA in the germline V gene.

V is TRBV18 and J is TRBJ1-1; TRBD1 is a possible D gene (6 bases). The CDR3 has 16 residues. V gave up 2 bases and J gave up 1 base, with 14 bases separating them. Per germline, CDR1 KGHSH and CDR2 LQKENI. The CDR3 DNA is TGTGCCAGCTCACCAACAGGGAAGGTTGCGAACACTGAAGCTTTCTTT. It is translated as CASSPTGKVANTEAFF.

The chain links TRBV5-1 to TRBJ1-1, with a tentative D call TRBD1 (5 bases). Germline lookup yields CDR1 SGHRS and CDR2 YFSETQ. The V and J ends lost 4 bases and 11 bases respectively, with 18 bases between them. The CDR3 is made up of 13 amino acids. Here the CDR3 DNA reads TGCGCCAGCAGCCTCAATGGGGGAGTGAATGCTTTCTTT. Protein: CASSLNGGVNAFF.

The chain's CDR3 is CASSSRGRTYEQYF. The CDR3 coding sequence is TGTGCCAGCAGCTCCCGCGGTCGGACCTACGAGCAGTACTTC. The chain uses TRBV5-4 and TRBJ2-7; D ambiguous. Germline V CDR1 and CDR2: SGHNT, YYREEE (reference sequence). CDR3 length equals 14 residues. The ends were cut back, 3 bases at V and 2 bases at J, with 12 bases in the middle.

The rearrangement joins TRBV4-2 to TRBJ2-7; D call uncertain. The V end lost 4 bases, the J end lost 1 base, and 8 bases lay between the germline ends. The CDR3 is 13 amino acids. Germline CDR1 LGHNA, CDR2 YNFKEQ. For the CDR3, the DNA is TGTGCCAGCAGCCCCTACAGTTCCTACGAGCAGTACTTC. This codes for CASSPYSSYEQYF.

DNA of the CDR3: TGTGCCAGCTCACCGGGACAGGGGGGAAAGGAGCAGTACGTC. Translation gives CASSPGQGGKEQYV. The chain has TRBV18 and TRBJ2-7, with 11 bases aligning to TRBD1. The ends lost 3 bases at V and 7 bases at J; junction bases unmatched: 5. This CDR3 is 14 amino acids long. CDR1 is KGHSH and CDR2 is LQKENI in the germline V gene.

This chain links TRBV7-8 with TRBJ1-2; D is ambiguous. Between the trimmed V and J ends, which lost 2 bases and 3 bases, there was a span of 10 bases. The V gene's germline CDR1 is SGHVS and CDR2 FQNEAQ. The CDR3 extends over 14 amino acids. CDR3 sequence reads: CASSLSYMDYGYTF. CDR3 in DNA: TGTGCCAGCAGCTTATCCTATATGGACTATGGCTACACCTTC. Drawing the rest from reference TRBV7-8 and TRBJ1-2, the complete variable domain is GAGVSQSPRYKVAKRGQDVALRCDPISGHVSLFWYQQALGQGPEFLTYFQNEAQLDKSGLPSDRFFAERPEGSVSTLKIQRTQQEDSAVYLCASSLSYMDYGYTFGSGTRLTVV.

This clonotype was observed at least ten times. The CDR3 sequence: CASSPSAGQNTEAFF. The CDR3 coding sequence is TGTGCCAGCAGCCCGAGTGCGGGGCAAAACACTGAAGCTTTCTTT. The J gene is TRBJ1-1, the V gene TRBV9; D is perhaps TRBD1 (5 bases). The germline V gene has CDR1 SGDLS and CDR2 YYNGEE. V dropped 4 bases and J dropped 2 bases, with 15 bases sitting between them. This CDR3 has 15 amino acids.